This T cell receptor beta chain was captured in a study of T cell repertoires in cytomegalovirus infection. Study as a whole: Public TCR beta signatures were indicative of both CMV infection and a matching HLA type. General study findings and limits: Adding up the frequency of public TCR beta families identified people who carried CMV plus the relevant HLA. In two of eight donors, the top clonotype was HLA-C-restricted CMV-specific.

Each CDR3 protein gets one entry after TCRdb re-called the reads with MiXCR. The sample consists of around 490,000 distinct CDR3 sequences, about a quarter of them appearing once. In regard to this clonotype: The antigen remains undetermined.

CDR3 size: 15 residues. From germline, CDR1 is MNHEY and CDR2 SVGAGI. Between the trimmed V and J ends, which lost 7 bases and 1 base, there was a span of 15 bases. Specimen: PBMCs. This clonotype originated in a human donor in good health (CMV status not recorded). Some clones in this sample may be carry-over from other donors' samples. The chain joins TRBV6-5 to TRBJ2-3; the D gene is possibly TRBD2 (5 bases). Here the CDR3 reads CASTSGVSGTDTQYF. The CDR3 DNA reads TGTGCCAGCACCTCCGGGGTTTCAGGCACAGATACGCAGTATTTT.